This paragraph covers one TCR beta chain sequence. Antigen unknown. The CDR3 is 13 amino acids. CDR1 and CDR2 from the germline V gene are SGHDT and YYEEEE. The sample originates from a study of monozygotic twins with inflammatory bowel disease. Reprocessing the 5' RACE reads, TCRdb reports a single entry for every CDR3 protein and omits DNA. The listing records about 85,000 distinct CDR3 sequences. Study-wide results and limits: Discrimination among different T cell subtypes was not achievable. No single strong signal or clonotype associated with IBD was supported. Inverse Simpson values showed less TCRbeta diversity in IBD patients than in their healthy co-twins.

This receptor was obtained from a human donor with ulcerative colitis or Crohn's disease, or a healthy co-twin of an affected twin (not recorded which). The chain couples TRBV5-6 to TRBJ1-2; TCRdb proposes TRBD1, but this gene call is untestable without DNA. The sample taken for sequencing was blood. CDR3 residues: CASSLGDGSSGFF.